This TCR beta chain emerged from a study of breast tumors, draining lymph nodes, adjacent tissues. TCRdb used MiXCR to reprocess the multiplex PCR reads, holding one entry per CDR3 protein. The sample has about 110,000 distinct CDR3 sequences; around 30% are singletons. CDR1 SGHRS and CDR2 YFSETQ come from the germline V gene. This CDR3 region has 15 residues. V was cut by 4 bases and J by 14 bases, with 25 bases left in between. Turning to this clonotype: Its matching antigen is unknown.

The lymph nodes were axillary draining lymph nodes from breast cancer patients. Study-wide results and limits: Tumor TCR diversity was below lymph nodes but above nontumor tissue. The lymph node origin of tumor T cells was framed as consistent with a hypothesis, not demonstrated.

This receptor was taken from a female donor with breast cancer. Some clones in this sample may be carry-over from other donors' samples. This chain connects TRBV5-1 to TRBJ2-1, with a weak D call TRBD1 (5 bases). The source material was axillary lymph node tissue. CDR3 amino acids: CASSPESGINMAKFF. CDR3 DNA sequence: TGCGCCAGCAGCCCGGAATCAGGGATTAACATGGCGAAGTTCTTC. The whole variable domain, filled in from reference TRBV5-1 and TRBJ2-1, reads KAGVTQTPRYLIKTRGQQVTLSCSPISGHRSVSWYQQTPGQGLQFLFEYFSETQRNKGNFPGRFSGRQFSNSRSEMNVSTLELGDSALYLCASSPESGINMAKFFGPGTRLTVL.